This TCR beta chain was retrieved from a study of blood T cell repertoires in COVID-19. Germline CDR1 is KGHSH and CDR2 is LQKENI. Trimming took off 3 bases at V and 7 bases at J, with 10 bases between the two ends. CDR3 length: 13 residues. Here immunoSEQ multiplex PCR was the method, and the copy in TCRdb shows in-frame clones only, minus some. Among 500,000 or so clones listed, around 90% were seen once. Residents of 24 US areas, aged roughly 18 to 89 years, made up the participants. Sequenced: PBMCs or T cells enriched from blood (not recorded which). The rearrangement links TRBV18 to TRBJ2-1; possibly TRBD2 for D (5 bases). The TCR sequence derives from a young woman who had recovered from COVID-19. CDR3 sequence (DNA): TGTGCCAGCTCACCTCAAGAGGGAAATGAGCAGTTCTTC. Protein product: CASSPQEGNEQFF.